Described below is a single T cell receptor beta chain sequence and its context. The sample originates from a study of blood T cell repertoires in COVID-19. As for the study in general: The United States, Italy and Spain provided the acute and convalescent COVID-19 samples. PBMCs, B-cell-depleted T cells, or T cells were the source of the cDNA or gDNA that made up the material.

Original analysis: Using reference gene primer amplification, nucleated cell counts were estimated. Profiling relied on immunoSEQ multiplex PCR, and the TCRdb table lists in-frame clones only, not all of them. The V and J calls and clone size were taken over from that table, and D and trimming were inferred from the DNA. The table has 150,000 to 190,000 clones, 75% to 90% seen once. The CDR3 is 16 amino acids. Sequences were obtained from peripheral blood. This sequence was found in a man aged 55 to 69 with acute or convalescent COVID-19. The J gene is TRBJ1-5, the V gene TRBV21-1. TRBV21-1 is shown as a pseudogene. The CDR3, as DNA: TGTGCCAGCAGCTCACCCCCCGGGACTTTGGGGCAGCCCCAGCATTTT. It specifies CASSSPPGTLGQPQHF.